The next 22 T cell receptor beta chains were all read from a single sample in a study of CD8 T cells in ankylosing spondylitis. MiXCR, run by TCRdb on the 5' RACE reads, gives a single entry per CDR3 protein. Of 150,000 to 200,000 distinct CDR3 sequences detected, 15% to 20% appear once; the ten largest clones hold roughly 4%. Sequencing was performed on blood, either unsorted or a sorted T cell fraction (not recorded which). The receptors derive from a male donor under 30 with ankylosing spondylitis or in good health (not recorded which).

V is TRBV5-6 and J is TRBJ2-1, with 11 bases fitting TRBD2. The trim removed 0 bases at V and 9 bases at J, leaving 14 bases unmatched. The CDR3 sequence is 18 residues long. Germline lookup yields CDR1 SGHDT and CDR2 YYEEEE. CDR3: CASSLGDLRLAGSLEQFF. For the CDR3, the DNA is TGTGCCAGCAGCTTGGGGGACCTTCGACTAGCGGGATCTCTTGAGCAGTTCTTC.

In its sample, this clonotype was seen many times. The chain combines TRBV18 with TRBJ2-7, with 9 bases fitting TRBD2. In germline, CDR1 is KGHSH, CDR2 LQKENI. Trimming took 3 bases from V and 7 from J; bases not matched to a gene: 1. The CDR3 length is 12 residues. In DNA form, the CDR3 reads TGTGCCAGCTCACCTCTAGCGGGGGAGCAGTACTTC. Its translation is CASSPLAGEQYF.

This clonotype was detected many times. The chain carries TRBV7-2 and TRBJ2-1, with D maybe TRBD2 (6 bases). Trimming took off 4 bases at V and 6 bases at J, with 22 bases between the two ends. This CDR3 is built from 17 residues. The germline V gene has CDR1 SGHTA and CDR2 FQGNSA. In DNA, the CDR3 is TGTGCCAGCAGCTCGAGATCCGGGACTCCTCTCCCCAATGAGCAGTTCTTC. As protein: CASSSRSGTPLPNEQFF.

CDR3 sequence reads: CSASPGLSYEQYF. The CDR3 coding sequence is TGCAGTGCTAGTCCGGGACTGTCCTACGAGCAGTACTTC. The chain couples TRBV20-1 to TRBJ2-7; D may be TRBD2 (6 bases). The V and J ends lost 3 bases and 1 base respectively, with 10 bases between them. Germline lookup yields CDR1 DFQATT and CDR2 SNEGSKA (reference sequence). The CDR3 sequence is 13 residues long.

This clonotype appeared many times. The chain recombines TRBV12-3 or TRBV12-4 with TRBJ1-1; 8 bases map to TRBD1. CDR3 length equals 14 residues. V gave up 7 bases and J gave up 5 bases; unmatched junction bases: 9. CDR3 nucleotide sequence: TGTGCCAGCACCTTAGGACAGGGACTTACTGAAGCTTTCTTT. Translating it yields CASTLGQGLTEAFF.

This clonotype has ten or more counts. CDR3 coding DNA: TGTGCCAGCAGGGACCCACCTTCCTACGAGCAGTACGTC. Protein: CASRDPPSYEQYV. The V gene is TRBV6-5, the J gene TRBJ2-7; the D is unclear. V shed 6 bases and J shed 1 base, with 10 bases lying between them. This CDR3 comprises 13 residues. The germline V gene encodes CDR1 MNHEY and CDR2 SVGAGI.

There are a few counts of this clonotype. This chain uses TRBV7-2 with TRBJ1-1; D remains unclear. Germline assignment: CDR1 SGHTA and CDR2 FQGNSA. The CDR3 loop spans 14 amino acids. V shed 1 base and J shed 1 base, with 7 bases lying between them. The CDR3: CASSLGRPNTEAFF. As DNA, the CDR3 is TGTGCCAGCAGCTTAGGACGGCCGAACACTGAAGCTTTCTTT. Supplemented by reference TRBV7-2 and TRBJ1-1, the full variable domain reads GAGVSQSPSNKVTEKGKDVELRCDPISGHTALYWYRQSLGQGLEFLIYFQGNSAPDKSGLPSDRFSAERTGGSVSTLTIQRTQQEDSAVYLCASSLGRPNTEAFFGQGTRLTVV.

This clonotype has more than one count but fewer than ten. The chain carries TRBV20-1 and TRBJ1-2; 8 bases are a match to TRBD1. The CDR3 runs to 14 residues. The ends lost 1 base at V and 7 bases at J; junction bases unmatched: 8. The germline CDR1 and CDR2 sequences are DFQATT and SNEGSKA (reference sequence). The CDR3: CSARGGGQGGGYTF. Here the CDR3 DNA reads TGCAGTGCTAGAGGGGGCGGACAGGGAGGTGGCTACACCTTC.

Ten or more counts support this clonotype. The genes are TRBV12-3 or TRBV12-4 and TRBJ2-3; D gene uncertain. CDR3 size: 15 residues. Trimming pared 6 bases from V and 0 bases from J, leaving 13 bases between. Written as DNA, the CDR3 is TGTGCCAGCAGCCCAACGAGAGCTAGCACAGATACGCAGTATTTT. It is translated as CASSPTRASTDTQYF.

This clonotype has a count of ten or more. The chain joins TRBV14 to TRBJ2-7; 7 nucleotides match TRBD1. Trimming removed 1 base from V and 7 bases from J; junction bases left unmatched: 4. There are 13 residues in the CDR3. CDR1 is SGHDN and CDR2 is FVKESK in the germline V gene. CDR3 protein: CASSQGQGLEQYF. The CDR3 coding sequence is TGTGCCAGCAGCCAAGGACAGGGTTTGGAGCAGTACTTC.

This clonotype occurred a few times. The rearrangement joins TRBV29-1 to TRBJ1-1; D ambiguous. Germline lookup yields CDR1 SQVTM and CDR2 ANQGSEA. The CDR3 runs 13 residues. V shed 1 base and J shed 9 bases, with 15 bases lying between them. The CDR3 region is CSVEAPGRSQAFF. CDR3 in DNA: TGCAGCGTTGAAGCCCCCGGCAGGTCCCAAGCTTTCTTT.

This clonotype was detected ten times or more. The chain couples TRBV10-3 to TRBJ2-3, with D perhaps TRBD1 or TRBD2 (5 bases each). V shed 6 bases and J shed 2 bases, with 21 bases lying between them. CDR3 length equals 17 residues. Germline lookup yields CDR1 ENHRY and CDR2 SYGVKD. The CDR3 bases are TGTGCCATCAGCGGGGCCATGGGACCGCCCGACACAGATACGCAGTATTTT. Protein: CAISGAMGPPDTDTQYF.

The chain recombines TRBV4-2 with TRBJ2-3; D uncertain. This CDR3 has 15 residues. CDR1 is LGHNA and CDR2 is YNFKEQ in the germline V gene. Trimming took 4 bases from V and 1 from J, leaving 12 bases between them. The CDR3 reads CASSPQESGTDTQYF. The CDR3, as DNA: TGTGCCAGCAGCCCCCAGGAGAGTGGCACAGATACGCAGTATTTT.

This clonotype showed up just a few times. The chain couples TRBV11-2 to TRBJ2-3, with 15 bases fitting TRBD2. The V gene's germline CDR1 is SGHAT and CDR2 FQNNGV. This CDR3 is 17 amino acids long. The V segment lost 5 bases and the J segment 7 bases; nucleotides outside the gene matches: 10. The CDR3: CASSPFGLAGGMNTQYF. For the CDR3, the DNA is TGTGCCAGCAGCCCCTTTGGACTAGCGGGAGGGATGAATACGCAGTATTTT.

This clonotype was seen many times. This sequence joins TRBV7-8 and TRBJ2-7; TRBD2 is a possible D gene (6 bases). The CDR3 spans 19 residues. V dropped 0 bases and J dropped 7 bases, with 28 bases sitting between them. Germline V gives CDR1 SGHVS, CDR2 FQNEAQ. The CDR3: CASSLAFGGGALDLGEQYV. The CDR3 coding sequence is TGTGCCAGCAGCTTAGCCTTTGGTGGAGGGGCGCTCGATCTTGGGGAGCAGTACGTC.

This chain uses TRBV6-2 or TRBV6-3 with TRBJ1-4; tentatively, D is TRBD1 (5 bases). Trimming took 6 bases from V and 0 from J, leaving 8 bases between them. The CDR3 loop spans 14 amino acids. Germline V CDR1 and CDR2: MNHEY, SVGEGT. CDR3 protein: CASRQGATNEKLFF. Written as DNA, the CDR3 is TGTGCCAGCAGGCAGGGTGCAACTAATGAAAAACTGTTTTTT.

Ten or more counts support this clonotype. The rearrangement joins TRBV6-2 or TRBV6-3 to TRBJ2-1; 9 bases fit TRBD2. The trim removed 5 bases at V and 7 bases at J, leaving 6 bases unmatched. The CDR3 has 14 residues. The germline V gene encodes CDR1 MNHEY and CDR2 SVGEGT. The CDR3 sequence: CASSPRLAVNEQFF. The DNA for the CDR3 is TGTGCCAGCAGTCCACGACTAGCGGTTAATGAGCAGTTCTTC.

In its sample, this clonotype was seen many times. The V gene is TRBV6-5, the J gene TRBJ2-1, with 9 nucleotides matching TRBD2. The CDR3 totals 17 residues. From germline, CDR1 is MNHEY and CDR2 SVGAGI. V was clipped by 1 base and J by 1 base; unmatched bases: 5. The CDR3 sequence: CASSYYGAGGSYNEQFF. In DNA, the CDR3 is TGTGCCAGCAGTTACTATGGCGCGGGAGGGTCCTACAATGAGCAGTTCTTC.

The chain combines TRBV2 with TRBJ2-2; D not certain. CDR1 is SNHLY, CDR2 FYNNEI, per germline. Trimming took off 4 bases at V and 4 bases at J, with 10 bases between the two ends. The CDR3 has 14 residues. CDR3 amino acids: CASSVWSITGELFF. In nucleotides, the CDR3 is TGTGCCAGCAGTGTTTGGTCCATCACCGGGGAGCTGTTTTTT.

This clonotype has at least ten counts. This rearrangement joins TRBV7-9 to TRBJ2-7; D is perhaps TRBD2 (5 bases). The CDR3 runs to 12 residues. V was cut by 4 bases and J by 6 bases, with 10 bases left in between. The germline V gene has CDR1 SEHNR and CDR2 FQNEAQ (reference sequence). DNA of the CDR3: TGTGCCAGCAGCTCTCTAGCATCCGAGCAGTACTTC. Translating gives CASSSLASEQYF.

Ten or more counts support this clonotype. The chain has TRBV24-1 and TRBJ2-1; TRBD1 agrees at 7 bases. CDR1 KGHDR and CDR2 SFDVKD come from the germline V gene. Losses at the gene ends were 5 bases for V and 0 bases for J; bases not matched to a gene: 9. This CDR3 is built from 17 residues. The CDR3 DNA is TGTGCCACCAGTGGAAAAGGGGGCCACAGCTCCTACAATGAGCAGTTCTTC. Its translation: CATSGKGGHSSYNEQFF.

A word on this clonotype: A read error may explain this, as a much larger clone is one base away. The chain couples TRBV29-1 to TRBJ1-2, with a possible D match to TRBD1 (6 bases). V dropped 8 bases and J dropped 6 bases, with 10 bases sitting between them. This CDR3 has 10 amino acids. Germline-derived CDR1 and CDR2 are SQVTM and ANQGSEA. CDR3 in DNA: TGCAGCACACAGGGTGATGGCTACACCTTC. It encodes CSTQGDGYTF.